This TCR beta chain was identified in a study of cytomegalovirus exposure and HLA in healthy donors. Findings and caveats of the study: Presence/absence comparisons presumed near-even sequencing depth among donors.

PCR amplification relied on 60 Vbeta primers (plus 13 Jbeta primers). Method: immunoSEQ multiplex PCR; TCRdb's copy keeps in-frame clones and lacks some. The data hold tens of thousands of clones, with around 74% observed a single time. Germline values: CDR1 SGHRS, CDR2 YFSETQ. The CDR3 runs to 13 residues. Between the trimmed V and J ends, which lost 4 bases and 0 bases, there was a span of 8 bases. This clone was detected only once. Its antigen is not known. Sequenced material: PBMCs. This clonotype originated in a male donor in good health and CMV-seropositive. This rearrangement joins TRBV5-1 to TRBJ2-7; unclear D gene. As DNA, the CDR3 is TGCGCCAGCAGCCTGTCCAGCTCCTACGAGCAGTACTTC. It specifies CASSLSSSYEQYF.